Listed below are T cell receptor beta chains from one sample, sequenced in a study of T cell changes during pregnancy in multiple sclerosis. Sequencing used immunoSEQ multiplex PCR; TCRdb keeps in-frame clones, though not all of them. This sample yields 90,000 to 120,000 clones, of which about nine tenths are seen a single time; roughly 0.78% belongs to the top ten. Here the sequenced sample was peripheral blood, taken in the third trimester of pregnancy. These receptors were obtained from a female donor in good health, enrolled as a control in a pregnancy study. CDR3s include the opening cysteine and the closing phenylalanine or tryptophan. Each record gives: D gene, V gene, clone size, J gene, CDR3 DNA, CDR3 protein. The D gene is left open where the match is weak. Clone size appears in some rows only: once, few, many, or a class for an expanded clone.

TRBD1	TRBV4-1	few	TRBJ1-1	TGCGCCAGCAGCCAGGGACAGGATAGTGGCGAAGCTTTCTTT	CASSQGQDSGEAFF
TRBD2	TRBV4-3	once	TRBJ2-3	TGCGCCAGCAGCCAAGATCTGATCGGGGGACTAGCGGGGGGGCGGGCAGATACGCAGTATTTT	CASSQDLIGGLAGGRADTQYF
-	TRBV7-2	-	TRBJ2-2	TGTGCCAGCAGCCTCACTCCGGCCGGGGAGCTGTTTTTT	CASSLTPAGELFF
TRBD2	TRBV5-1	-	TRBJ2-7	TGCGCCAGCAGCTTCTCGGGACTAGCGGCGGAAGAGCAGTACTTC	CASSFSGLAAEEQYF
TRBD1	TRBV27	-	TRBJ1-2	TGTGCCAGCAGTACAGGGGTTGGCTACACCTTC	CASSTGVGYTF
-	TRBV5-6	-	TRBJ2-3	TGTGCCAGCAGCTTAGGAGGACCCACAGATACGCAGTATTTT	CASSLGGPTDTQYF
-	TRBV6-1	-	TRBJ2-2	TGTGCCAGCAGTGAAGGCCCGGGGAACACCGGGGAGCTGTTTTTT	CASSEGPGNTGELFF
-	TRBV18	-	TRBJ1-4	TGTGCCAGCTCACACGGGGAAAGACTAGCAACTAATGAAAAACTGTTTTTT	CASSHGERLATNEKLFF
-	TRBV7-2	few	TRBJ2-7	TGTGCCAGCAGCTCAGACTTGGGTTACTACGAGCAGTACTTC	CASSSDLGYYEQYF
TRBD2	TRBV5-1	-	TRBJ2-2	TGCGCCACCTCGGACCCCTTAGCGGGGAGAAACACCGGGGAGCTGTTTTTT	CATSDPLAGRNTGELFF
-	TRBV21-1	-	TRBJ2-2	TGTGCCAGCAGCGCCAGAATCGGGGGCACCGGGGAGCTGTTTTTT	CASSARIGGTGELFF
-	TRBV5-6	-	TRBJ1-2	TGTGCCAGCAGCTCTCGACAGGATAACTATGGCTACACCTTC	CASSSRQDNYGYTF
-	TRBV28	-	TRBJ1-5	TGTGCCACCAAGACAGCTAGCAATCAGCCCCAGCATTTT	CATKTASNQPQHF
TRBD2	TRBV5-5	-	TRBJ2-7	TGTGCCAGCAGCCGGATAGCTAGCGGCTCCTACGAGCAGTACTTC	CASSRIASGSYEQYF
TRBD1	TRBV10-3	-	TRBJ2-2	TGTGCCAACGGACAGGGAGACACCGGGGAGCTGTTTTTT	CANGQGDTGELFF
TRBD1	TRBV5-1	-	TRBJ1-6	TGCGCCAGCAGCTGGGGGACAGGGCGTGGGGGTAATTCACCCCTCCACTTT	CASSWGTGRGGNSPLHF
TRBD2	TRBV7-8	-	TRBJ2-7	TGTGCCAGCAGCTTGGGGACTAGCGGGGGCTACGAGCAGTACTTC	CASSLGTSGGYEQYF
-	TRBV19	-	TRBJ1-1	TGTGCCAGTAGTATGTGGCAGTTTGAAGCTTTCTTT	CASSMWQFEAFF
-	TRBV7-2	-	TRBJ1-2	TGTGCCAGCAGCTCCGTCCGACAGATCTATGGCTACACCTTC	CASSSVRQIYGYTF
TRBD1	TRBV18	-	TRBJ1-5	TGTGCCAGCTCACCTCGACAGGGGGGGGATCAGCCCCAGCATTTT	CASSPRQGGDQPQHF
-	TRBV11-3	once	TRBJ2-1	TGTGCCAGCAGCACCCGGGACTACAATGAGCAGTTCTTC	CASSTRDYNEQFF
-	TRBV7-9	-	TRBJ1-1	TGTGCCAGCAGCTTCGGACAGACTGAAGCTTTCTTT	CASSFGQTEAFF
-	TRBV20-1	-	TRBJ1-4	TGCAGTGCCTCGGGTAATGAAAAACTGTTTTTT	CSASGNEKLFF
-	TRBV30	once	TRBJ1-5	TGTGCCTGGAGTGGGCATAAGGGGAGCAATCAGCCCCAGCATTTT	CAWSGHKGSNQPQHF
TRBD2	TRBV19	once	TRBJ2-3	TGTGCCAGTAGGGACGGGGGGGCTATGACAGATACGCAGTATTTT	CASRDGGAMTDTQYF
-	TRBV7-3	-	TRBJ2-6	TGTGCCAGCAGCCGCCAGGGGGAGGTCTCTGGGGCCAACGTCCTGACTTTC	CASSRQGEVSGANVLTF
-	TRBV9	-	TRBJ1-6	TGTGCCAGCAGCGTAGAGGGGAACAGGGTCTATAATTCACCCCTCCACTTT	CASSVEGNRVYNSPLHF
-	TRBV7-2	-	TRBJ1-2	TGTGCCAGCAGCCCCCAGGTGGACACCTACTATGGCTACACCTTC	CASSPQVDTYYGYTF